This T cell receptor (beta chain) emerged from a study of cytomegalovirus exposure and HLA in healthy donors. Study observations and caveats: Most observed TCR sequences were rare, whereas some public TCRs were detected in many donors. Subsequent analysis found a tendency for first-cohort TCR clusters to co-occur within the 110 or so validation repertoires.

Germline V CDR1 and CDR2: SGHRS, YFSETQ. The CDR3 is 14 residues long. The germline V and J ends were trimmed by 0 bases and 2 bases, with 9 bases remaining between them. Some clones are missing from TCRdb's copy, which holds only in-frame ones; the method was immunoSEQ multiplex PCR. The sample includes 130,000 or so clones, roughly 90% of them seen just once. This clone was seen only once. Its antigen is still unknown. This chain connects TRBV5-1 to TRBJ2-7, with no clear D. The TCR originated in a man aged 30 to 45 in good health and CMV-seronegative. Specimen: PBMCs. As DNA, the CDR3 is TGCGCCAGCAGCTTGGTACAGTTCCCCTACGAGCAGTACTTC. Protein product: CASSLVQFPYEQYF.